The 16 T cell receptor beta chains below come from one sample, sequenced in a study of cytomegalovirus exposure and HLA in healthy donors. PCR amplification relied on 60 Vbeta primers (plus 13 Jbeta primers). Clones were read by immunoSEQ multiplex PCR, and TCRdb kept only the in-frame ones, dropping some. This table has approximately 190,000 clones, around 78% appearing once. The sample taken for sequencing was PBMCs. These receptors were obtained from a young woman in good health and CMV-seropositive.

This clone was detected only a few times. V usage is TRBV19 and J usage is TRBJ1-1, with no clear D. V was pared by 3 bases and J by 2 bases, with 4 bases between. The length of the CDR3 is 12 residues. In germline, CDR1 is LNHDA, CDR2 SQIVND (reference sequence). The DNA for the CDR3 is TGTGCCAGTAGTATCAGAAACACTGAAGCTTTCTTT. This gives the protein CASSIRNTEAFF.

The V gene is TRBV7-6, the J gene TRBJ1-1, with 7 bases fitting TRBD1. Germline values: CDR1 SGHVS, CDR2 FNYEAQ. There are 16 residues in the CDR3. The trim removed 5 bases at V and 0 bases at J, leaving 9 bases unmatched. CDR3: CASSLRQGDMNTEAFF. DNA of the CDR3: TGTGCCAGCAGCCTTAGACAGGGCGACATGAACACTGAAGCTTTCTTT.

The chain links TRBV7-8 to TRBJ2-7, with D maybe TRBD1 (6 bases). V lost 2 bases and J lost 2, with 10 bases in between. CDR1 is SGHVS, CDR2 FQNEAQ, per germline. The CDR3 has 14 amino acids. CDR3 nucleotides: TGTGCCAGCAGCTTACAGGGGACAACCTACGAGCAGTACTTC. This encodes CASSLQGTTYEQYF.

The V call is TRBV18, the J call TRBJ1-3; TRBD1 matches at 7 bases. Trimming removed 4 bases from V and 1 base from J; junction bases left unmatched: 4. In germline, CDR1 is KGHSH, CDR2 LQKENI. The CDR3 extends over 15 amino acids. This CDR3 reads CASSQETGSGNTIYF. In nucleotides, the CDR3 is TGTGCCAGCTCACAGGAGACAGGGTCTGGAAACACCATATATTTT.

V is TRBV7-2 and J is TRBJ2-4; 15 nucleotides line up with TRBD2. J lost 5 bases, V lost 2 bases, and 4 bases had no gene match. CDR1 is SGHTA and CDR2 is FQGNSA in the germline V gene. This CDR3 region has 17 residues. The CDR3 nucleotides read TGTGCCAGCAGCTTAAGGACTAGCGGGAGGGGAGAAAACATTCAGTACTTC. It translates to CASSLRTSGRGENIQYF.

The chain joins TRBV5-1 to TRBJ2-2, with 11 bases identical to TRBD1. The CDR3 spans 16 residues. Germline assignment: CDR1 SGHRS and CDR2 YFSETQ. Unmatched junction bases numbered 8, after V lost 4 bases and J lost 6 bases. The CDR3 nucleotides read TGCGCCAGCAGCCCCCGGGACAGGGGGGAGTCCGGGGAGCTGTTTTTT. This translates into CASSPRDRGESGELFF.

The chain is built from TRBV10-3 and TRBJ2-3; 7 bases align to TRBD1. The CDR3 runs 14 residues. Germline V CDR1 and CDR2: ENHRY, SYGVKD. V trimming: 10 bases; J trimming: 2 bases; junction bases outside the gene matches: 9. The CDR3 loop reads CATSGGQVTDTQYF. The CDR3 DNA reads TGTGCCACCTCCGGCGGACAGGTCACAGATACGCAGTATTTT.

V and J are TRBV5-6 and TRBJ2-5, with 8 bases fitting TRBD2. Gene TRBJ2-7 matches the end of the DNA better, so the J call may be wrong. Germline loops: CDR1 SGHDT, CDR2 YYEEEE. CDR3 length equals 14 residues. CDR3 protein: CASSSRGAGHEQYF. As DNA, the CDR3 is TGTGCCAGCAGCTCGCGGGGGGCGGGCCACGAGCAGTACTTC.

The chain has TRBV29-1 and TRBJ2-2; 8 bases agree with TRBD1. V shed 6 bases and J 6 bases; nucleotides not matched to a gene: 6. This CDR3 region has 13 residues. Germline V gene data show CDR1 as SQVTM and CDR2 as ANQGSEA. The chain's CDR3 is CSVGVGQAGELFF. DNA for the CDR3: TGCAGCGTGGGGGTGGGACAGGCCGGGGAGCTGTTTTTT.

This chain links TRBV10-3 with TRBJ2-7, with 8 bases that match TRBD1. Germline assignment: CDR1 ENHRY and CDR2 SYGVKD. V was clipped by 5 bases and J by 6 bases; unmatched bases: 9. This CDR3 spans 14 amino acids. The CDR3 DNA follows: TGTGCCATCAGTTCCCGGCAGGGGGCCTTCGAGCAGTACTTC. Protein: CAISSRQGAFEQYF.

The chain recombines TRBV15 with TRBJ2-2, with 10 bases identical to TRBD2. CDR1 is LNHNV and CDR2 is YYDKDF in the germline V gene (reference sequence). Trimming at V came to 3 bases and at J to 6 bases, leaving 4 bases not matched to a gene. The CDR3 spans 15 residues. CDR3 residues: CATSRVAGGSGELFF. CDR3 bases: TGTGCCACCAGCAGGGTAGCGGGGGGATCCGGGGAGCTGTTTTTT.

This clone was recorded once. The chain's CDR3 is CASSVTQGGNYEQYF. CDR3 DNA sequence: TGTGCCAGCAGTGTGACCCAGGGTGGGAATTACGAGCAGTACTTC. The chain combines TRBV6-1 with TRBJ2-7; perhaps TRBD1 as D (5 bases). The CDR3 sequence is 15 residues long. Trimming removed 4 bases from V and 4 bases from J, with 17 bases in between. Germline V gene sequence: CDR1 MNHNS, CDR2 SASEGT.

The chain links TRBV30 to TRBJ2-7, with D maybe TRBD1 (5 bases). The CDR3 sequence is 14 residues long. Deletions cut 0 bases from V and 2 bases from J, with 11 bases between. Germline V gives CDR1 GTSNPN, CDR2 SVGIG (reference sequence). CDR3 nucleotides: TGTGCCTGGAGTGTAAAGGGGATTGCCTACGAGCAGTACTTC. It yields the protein CAWSVKGIAYEQYF.

This clone was seen once. The chain recombines TRBV18 with TRBJ2-1, with D possibly matching TRBD2 (6 bases). Between the trimmed V and J ends, which lost 5 bases and 4 bases, there was a span of 12 bases. Germline CDR1 reads KGHSH; CDR2 reads LQKENI. CDR3 length: 14 amino acids. CDR3 residues: CASSREALYNEQFF. DNA of the CDR3: TGTGCCAGCTCAAGGGAGGCCCTATACAATGAGCAGTTCTTC.

The chain employs TRBV6-1 and TRBJ2-7; 9 bases fit TRBD2. Looked up from germline, CDR1 is MNHNS and CDR2 is SASEGT. The CDR3 contains 14 residues. V was clipped by 1 base and J by 4 bases; unmatched bases: 2. Here the CDR3 DNA reads TGTGCCAGCAGTGAAGGGACTAGCGAATACGAGCAGTACTTC. Amino acid sequence: CASSEGTSEYEQYF.

This clone has just one count. This rearrangement joins TRBV6-1 to TRBJ1-1, with D tentatively TRBD1 (5 bases). V shed 6 bases and J shed 5 bases, with 13 bases lying between them. Germline V lookup: CDR1 MNHNS, CDR2 SASEGT. The length of the CDR3 is 13 residues. This CDR3 reads CASRVGGGTEAFF. In nucleotides, the CDR3 is TGTGCCAGCAGGGTCGGGGGGGGGACTGAAGCTTTCTTT.